Below, 14 T cell receptor beta chains from the same sample are listed, as sequenced in a study of blood T cell repertoires in COVID-19. Repertoires were generated with immunoSEQ multiplex PCR, while TCRdb's copy carries only in-frame clones and drops some. Altogether about 31,000 clones are present, around 90% being singletons, with the ten largest covering 7.9%. The sample was peripheral blood. The receptors were sampled from a man aged 60 to 75 with COVID-19, enrolled during active disease.

The gene calls are TRBV4-1 and TRBJ2-6; D is undetermined. This CDR3 is 17 amino acids long. Trimming took off 0 bases at V and 0 bases at J, with 9 bases between the two ends. CDR1 and CDR2 (germline): MGHRA, YSYEKL. Here the CDR3 reads CASSQDQRNSGANVLTF. Written as DNA, the CDR3 is TGCGCCAGCAGCCAAGATCAGCGAAACTCTGGGGCCAACGTCCTGACTTTC.

This chain joins TRBV29-1 and TRBJ2-3, with D perhaps TRBD2 (5 bases). CDR3 length: 13 residues. Per the germline V gene, CDR1 is SQVTM and CDR2 is ANQGSEA. Trimming shortened V by 6 bases and J by 5 bases, and 15 bases separated the two germline ends. CDR3 residues: CSVGGGSVDTQYF. For the CDR3, the DNA is TGCAGCGTGGGTGGTGGTAGCGTAGATACGCAGTATTTT.

The chain employs TRBV28 and TRBJ1-5, with 11 bases that match TRBD1. V gave up 2 bases and J gave up 0 bases; unmatched junction bases: 3. The germline gives CDR1 MDHEN, CDR2 SYDVKM. The CDR3 contains 17 residues. The CDR3 sequence: CASSLGGTGGSNQPQHF. The CDR3 DNA follows: TGTGCCAGCAGTTTAGGCGGGACAGGGGGTAGCAATCAGCCCCAGCATTTT.

The V call is TRBV7-3, the J call TRBJ2-5; D is uncertain. V was pared by 5 bases and J by 5 bases, with 12 bases between. This CDR3 has 13 amino acids. Germline CDR1 and CDR2: SGHTA and FQGTGA. The CDR3 loop reads CASSLSFGETQYF. The CDR3 region has the DNA TGTGCCAGCAGCCTAAGTTTTGGCGAGACCCAGTACTTC. Using reference TRBV7-3 and TRBJ2-5 for the parts outside the CDR3, the full variable domain is GAGVSQTPSNKVTEKGKYVELRCDPISGHTALYWYRQSLGQGPEFLIYFQGTGAADDSGLPNDRFFAVRPEGSVSTLKIQRTERGDSAVYLCASSLSFGETQYFGPGTRLLVL.

This clone showed up just once. The rearrangement joins TRBV21-1 to TRBJ2-7; the D segment call TRBD1 is taken from the table without a DNA check. TRBV21-1 is a documented pseudogene. The CDR3 consists of 19 residues. As DNA, the CDR3 is TGTGCCAGCAGCAAAGGGGGTCTAACAGGGCGATACAGCTCCTACGAGCAGTACTTC. Translated, it gives CASSKGGLTGRYSSYEQYF.

The CDR3 here is CASSKGGCSGSAYSEQFF. CDR3 DNA sequence: TGTGCCAGCAGCAAAGGTGGCTGTAGCGGGAGTGCATACAGTGAGCAGTTCTTC. The rearrangement links TRBV21-1 to TRBJ2-1; the table assigns TRBD2, which was not confirmed against the DNA. TRBV21-1 is designated a pseudogene. This CDR3 region has 18 residues.

The chain combines TRBV5-1 with TRBJ1-2, with D possibly TRBD1 on 6 matching bases. This CDR3 region has 15 residues. CDR1 and CDR2 from the germline V gene are SGHRS and YFSETQ. Deletions cut 4 bases from V and 3 bases from J, with 16 bases between. Here the CDR3 DNA reads TGCGCCAGCAGCGCTGGGGGCGACGGGCACTATGGCTACACCTTC. It is translated as CASSAGGDGHYGYTF. Complete variable domain (other parts from reference TRBV5-1 and TRBJ1-2): KAGVTQTPRYLIKTRGQQVTLSCSPISGHRSVSWYQQTPGQGLQFLFEYFSETQRNKGNFPGRFSGRQFSNSRSEMNVSTLELGDSALYLCASSAGGDGHYGYTFGSGTRLTVV.

The chain is built from TRBV6-2 or TRBV6-3 and TRBJ2-7, with 7 bases aligning to TRBD1. This CDR3 comprises 17 residues. Germline-derived CDR1 and CDR2 are MNHEY and SVGEGT. The trim removed 2 bases at V and 4 bases at J, leaving 14 bases unmatched. CDR3 amino acids: CASSYDTTGTAHYEQYF. The CDR3 DNA sequence: TGTGCCAGCAGTTACGATACGACCGGGACAGCCCATTACGAGCAGTACTTC.

The chain recombines TRBV24-1 with TRBJ2-1; tentative D call: TRBD1 (5 bases). Germline V gives CDR1 KGHDR, CDR2 SFDVKD. This CDR3 has 13 residues. The ends were cut back, 2 bases at V and 7 bases at J, with 8 bases in the middle. This CDR3 is CATSDYQGNEQFF. Written as DNA, the CDR3 is TGTGCCACCAGTGATTATCAGGGAAATGAGCAGTTCTTC.

The sample holds one count of this clone. The chain couples TRBV5-1 to TRBJ2-7; tentatively, D is TRBD2 (6 bases). CDR3 length: 13 amino acids. V shed 7 bases and J shed 2 bases, with 13 bases lying between them. Germline CDR1 reads SGHRS; CDR2 reads YFSETQ. The chain's CDR3 is CASGLASAYEQYF. The CDR3 DNA reads TGCGCCAGCGGGCTAGCGAGCGCCTACGAGCAGTACTTC.

The rearrangement uses TRBV30 and TRBJ1-3; D is perhaps TRBD1 (6 bases). Germline values: CDR1 GTSNPN, CDR2 SVGIG (reference sequence). Trimming left V 4 bases short and J 0 bases short, with 13 bases between. This CDR3 has 15 amino acids. CDR3 protein: CAWIRQGSSGNTIYF. The CDR3, as DNA: TGTGCCTGGATACGCCAGGGGAGCTCTGGAAACACCATATATTTT.

The CDR3 protein is CAISEPGGTNTGELFF. The DNA of the CDR3 is TGTGCCATCAGTGAACCGGGAGGGACTAACACCGGGGAGCTGTTTTTT. This chain links TRBV10-3 with TRBJ2-2, with 8 nucleotides matching TRBD2. Trimming at V came to 3 bases and at J to 2 bases, leaving 5 bases not matched to a gene. The CDR3 extends over 16 amino acids. Per the germline V gene, CDR1 is ENHRY and CDR2 is SYGVKD.

The chain combines TRBV10-3 with TRBJ2-3; 11 bases are a match to TRBD2. The CDR3 totals 16 residues. From germline, CDR1 is ENHRY and CDR2 SYGVKD. Trimming cost V 4 bases and J 6 bases; bases outside gene matches: 9. The DNA of the CDR3 is TGTGCCATCAGTGTGGGGACTAGCGGAGGGCACGATACGCAGTATTTT. Protein product: CAISVGTSGGHDTQYF.

The chain links TRBV7-9 to TRBJ1-1; D possibly corresponds to TRBD1 (5 bases). Germline V gene sequence: CDR1 SEHNR, CDR2 FQNEAQ (reference sequence). Trimming removed 4 bases from V and 8 bases from J, with 11 bases in between. The CDR3 spans 12 residues. CDR3 nucleotides: TGTGCCAGCAGCTCTACACAGGCAGAAGCTTTCTTT. It translates to CASSSTQAEAFF.